This TCR beta chain was retrieved from a study of cytotoxic CD8 clonotypes in ibrutinib-treated CLL. Across the study: Across samples, productive templates numbered over 200,000 and productive rearrangements reached 75,000 to 100,000 on average.

General observations from the study: Baseline clonality exceeded age-matched healthy donors and tracked circulating CD8+ T-cell counts.

Cryopreserved PBMCs were the source of around 2 micrograms of genomic DNA, which went to TCR beta libraries. The method was immunoSEQ multiplex PCR; TCRdb's version includes in-frame clones alone and lacks a portion of them. The sample lists tens of thousands of clones, 70% to 90% seen once, with less than 45% in the top ten. This clone has a handful of counts. Its specificity is unknown. V gave up 7 bases and J gave up 3 bases, with 4 bases separating them. CDR1 is SGHRS, CDR2 YFSETQ, per germline. The CDR3 has 11 residues. This specimen consisted of PBMCs, obtained after 24 months of ibrutinib treatment. The TCR comes from a human donor with chronic lymphocytic leukemia. The rearrangement uses TRBV5-1 and TRBJ2-2, with no clear D. The CDR3 DNA reads as TGCGCCAGCTCGTACACCGGGGAGCTGTTTTTT. Residues: CASSYTGELFF.